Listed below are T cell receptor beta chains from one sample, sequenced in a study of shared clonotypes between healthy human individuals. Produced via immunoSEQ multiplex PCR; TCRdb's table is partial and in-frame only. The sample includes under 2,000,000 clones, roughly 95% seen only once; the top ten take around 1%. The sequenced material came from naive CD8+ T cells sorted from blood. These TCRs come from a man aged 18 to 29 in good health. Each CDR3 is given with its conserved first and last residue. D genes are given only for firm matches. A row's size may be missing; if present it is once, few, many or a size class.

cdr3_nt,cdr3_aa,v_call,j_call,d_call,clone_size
TGTGCCAGCAGCCCCTCACAGGGGGAGAACACCGGGGAGCTGTTTTTT,CASSPSQGENTGELFF,TRBV27,TRBJ2-2,TRBD1,.
TGCAGCGTCCCTCCCGGCGGGGGCCTCAATGAGCAGTTCTTC,CSVPPGGGLNEQFF,TRBV29-1,TRBJ2-1,.,.
TGTGCCTGGAGTACAGAATCCAATCAGCCCCAGCATTTT,CAWSTESNQPQHF,TRBV30,TRBJ1-5,.,.
TGTGCCAGTAGTACTCCGGGCGAGGGAGTGGGAAATGAGCAGTTCTTC,CASSTPGEGVGNEQFF,TRBV19,TRBJ2-1,.,.
TGCGCCAGCAGCCTAACTAGCGGGGGGAGATACGAGCAGTACTTC,CASSLTSGGRYEQYF,TRBV5-1,TRBJ2-7,TRBD2,.
TGTGCCTGGGGTGTTTTAGAAAAAGCGCAAGAAGGAGAGACCCAGTACTTC,CAWGVLEKAQEGETQYF,TRBV30,TRBJ2-5,.,once
TGTGCCAGCAGTTTTGGAGTCAGCGCCTACGAGCAGTACTTC,CASSFGVSAYEQYF,TRBV28,TRBJ2-7,.,.
TGTGCCTGGAGTGATGCCTATAGCAATCAGCCCCAGCATTTT,CAWSDAYSNQPQHF,TRBV30,TRBJ1-5,.,.
TGTGCCTGGAGCCTAATATACGAGCAGTACTTC,CAWSLIYEQYF,TRBV30,TRBJ2-7,.,.
TGTGCCAGCAGTGGTTTGGGCACTAGCGGATTCTTCACAGATACGCAGTATTTT,CASSGLGTSGFFTDTQYF,TRBV2,TRBJ2-3,TRBD2,.
TGCGCCAGCAGCTTGGTCGGGGGGACCGGCTACGAGCAGTACTTC,CASSLVGGTGYEQYF,TRBV5-1,TRBJ2-7,TRBD2,.
TGTGCCAGTAGCGTAGCGGGGGGCTACAATGAGCAGTTCTTC,CASSVAGGYNEQFF,TRBV19,TRBJ2-1,TRBD2,.
TGTGCCAGTAGACTAGCGGGGGGGCCTAGGGATGAGCAGTTCTTC,CASRLAGGPRDEQFF,TRBV6-1,TRBJ2-1,TRBD2,.
TGTGCCTGGAGTTCGCACAGGGAAGACATGAACACTGAAGCTTTCTTT,CAWSSHREDMNTEAFF,TRBV30,TRBJ1-1,.,.
TGTGCCAGCAGCCCCGCCCCGGGAGAGACCCAGTACTTC,CASSPAPGETQYF,TRBV9,TRBJ2-5,.,.
TGCGCCAGCAGCCAAAACTTAGCGGGAGCTACCTACGAGCAGTACTTC,CASSQNLAGATYEQYF,TRBV4-1,TRBJ2-7,TRBD2,.
TGTGCCAGCAGCCCCCCAGCGGGGCAAGAGACCCAGTACTTC,CASSPPAGQETQYF,TRBV7-9,TRBJ2-5,TRBD2,.
TGTGCCAGCAGCTCCGACAGGGGCTCCTACGAGCAGTACTTC,CASSSDRGSYEQYF,TRBV5-4,TRBJ2-7,TRBD1,.
TGCGCCAGCAGCCAAGGTAGGAGTCTTGGTGAGCAGTACTTC,CASSQGRSLGEQYF,TRBV4-1,TRBJ2-7,.,.
TGCAGCGGCCGGGAGCCCACCTACAATGAGCAGTTCTTC,CSGREPTYNEQFF,TRBV29-1,TRBJ2-1,.,.
TGTGCCAGCAGCTTAGAGGTGACAACTTACAATGAGCAGTTCTTC,CASSLEVTTYNEQFF,TRBV7-2,TRBJ2-1,.,.
TGTGCCAGTAGTATACCAGGGGGCAATCAGCCCCAGCATTTT,CASSIPGGNQPQHF,TRBV19,TRBJ1-5,.,once
TGTGCCAGCAGGCCGACAGGGGGCGCAGACTATGGCTACACCTTC,CASRPTGGADYGYTF,TRBV28,TRBJ1-2,TRBD1,.
TGTGCCAGCAGCGCCTATGGGGGACAGGGGGCTAATGAGCAGTTCTTC,CASSAYGGQGANEQFF,TRBV11-3,TRBJ2-1,TRBD1,.
TGTGCCAGCAGCGTAGCAGGGGAGTCTGGAAACACCATATATTTT,CASSVAGESGNTIYF,TRBV9,TRBJ1-3,.,.
TGTGCCAGCAGTCCTGCCCCACGAGAGACCCAGTACTTC,CASSPAPRETQYF,TRBV28,TRBJ2-5,.,.
TGCGCCAGCAGCCCTCACCCTCGAGGACTAGCCCACCGCACAGATACGCAGTATTTT,CASSPHPRGLAHRTDTQYF,TRBV5-1,TRBJ2-3,TRBD2,.
TGTGCCAGCAGCTTAGAGACGGGGGGGGCCATTTCAGATACGCAGTATTTT,CASSLETGGAISDTQYF,TRBV7-8,TRBJ2-3,TRBD2,.
TGTGCCAGTTCAAACCGGGACAGGGACCACGAGCAGTACTTC,CASSNRDRDHEQYF,TRBV28,TRBJ2-7,TRBD1,.
TGTGCCAGCAGCCTAGGGACATTCGAGCCCCACAATTCACCCCTCCACTTT,CASSLGTFEPHNSPLHF,TRBV28,TRBJ1-6,.,.
TGCGCCAGCAGCCAAGAAGAAGCAGCCAGGGCAGATAATAATTCACCCCTCCACTTT,CASSQEEAARADNNSPLHF,TRBV4-1,TRBJ1-6,.,.
TGTGCCAGCAGCTCCGAGTACAATGAGCAGTTCTTC,CASSSEYNEQFF,TRBV5-6,TRBJ2-1,.,.
TGTGCCAGCAGCTTGGATTGGACAGGGGCCTACGAGCAGTACTTC,CASSLDWTGAYEQYF,TRBV5-6,TRBJ2-7,TRBD1,.
TGTGCCAGCAGCTTTGCGGGTGAGCAGTTCTTC,CASSFAGEQFF,TRBV5-5,TRBJ2-1,.,.
TGCGCCAGCAGCGGCGGGCGAACCCATAGCACAGATACGCAGTATTTT,CASSGGRTHSTDTQYF,TRBV4-1,TRBJ2-3,.,.
TGTGCCAGCAGTGAAGCGGGATACACTGAAGCTTTCTTT,CASSEAGYTEAFF,TRBV2,TRBJ1-1,.,.
TGTGCCAGCAGTGAACCCCAAAGCAGTATTGAGCAGTTCTTC,CASSEPQSSIEQFF,TRBV6-1,TRBJ2-1,.,once
TGTGCCAGCAGTTTATCAGGGGGCGAAATCAATCAGCCCCAGCATTTT,CASSLSGGEINQPQHF,TRBV27,TRBJ1-5,TRBD1,.
TGTGCCAGCAGCCCCCCCTCGCCGGGACAGGGGTATCACGAGCAGTACTTC,CASSPPSPGQGYHEQYF,TRBV7-9,TRBJ2-7,TRBD1,.
TGTGCCAGCAGCCAACTTCGGCTCTACAATGAGCAGTTCTTC,CASSQLRLYNEQFF,TRBV14,TRBJ2-1,.,.
TGTGCCAGCAGCGCAACTAGCGGCTCCTACAATGAGCAGTTCTTC,CASSATSGSYNEQFF,TRBV9,TRBJ2-1,TRBD2,once